The following is a TCR beta chain sequence with its context. Its antigen is undetermined. The data belong to a study of T cell responses to AZD1222 COVID-19 vaccine. Overall study results and limits: The number of AZD1222 recipients seropositive at baseline was only six. A mostly white British donor set with more females was recruited, and clonal diversity was possibly underestimated. Reports indicate that nearly half of spike-specific TCRs are directed at unmutated variant regions.

CDR3 length equals 15 residues. V was clipped by 4 bases and J by 5 bases; unmatched bases: 6. In germline, CDR1 is WSHSY, CDR2 SAAADI. TCRdb's copy holds only in-frame clones and misses some; the assay was immunoSEQ multiplex PCR. The table has more than 95,000 clones, around 91% seen once. The chain employs TRBV10-2 and TRBJ2-3, with 10 bases that match TRBD2. Source: peripheral blood, taken on day 0 of AZD1222 vaccination. The origin of this receptor is an adult in good health. This chain's CDR3 is CASSGSGGAGDTQYF. CDR3 sequence (DNA): TGCGCCAGCAGTGGAAGCGGGGGGGCCGGAGATACGCAGTATTTT.